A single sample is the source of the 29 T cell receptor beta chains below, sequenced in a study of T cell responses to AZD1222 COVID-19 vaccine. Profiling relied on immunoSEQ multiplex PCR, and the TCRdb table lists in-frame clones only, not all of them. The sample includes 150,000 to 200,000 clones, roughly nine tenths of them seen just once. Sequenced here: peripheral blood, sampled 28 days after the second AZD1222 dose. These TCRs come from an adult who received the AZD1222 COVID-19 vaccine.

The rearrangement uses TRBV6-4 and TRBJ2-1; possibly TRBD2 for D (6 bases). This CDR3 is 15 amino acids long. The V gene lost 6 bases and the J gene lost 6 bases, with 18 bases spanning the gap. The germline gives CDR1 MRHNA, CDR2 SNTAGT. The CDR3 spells CASSLRPGRLNEQFF. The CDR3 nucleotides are TGTGCCAGCAGCCTCCGCCCGGGGAGGCTCAATGAGCAGTTCTTC.

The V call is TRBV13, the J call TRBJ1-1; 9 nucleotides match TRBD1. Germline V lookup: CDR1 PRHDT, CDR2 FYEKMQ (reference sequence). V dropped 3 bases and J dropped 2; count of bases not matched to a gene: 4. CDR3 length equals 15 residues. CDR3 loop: CASSFLQGANTEAFF. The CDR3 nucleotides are TGTGCCAGCAGCTTCTTACAGGGGGCTAACACTGAAGCTTTCTTT. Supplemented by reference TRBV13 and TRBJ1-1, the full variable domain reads AAGVIQSPRHLIKEKRETATLKCYPIPRHDTVYWYQQGPGQDPQFLISFYEKMQSDKGSIPDRFSAQQFSDYHSELNMSSLELGDSALYFCASSFLQGANTEAFFGQGTRLTVV.

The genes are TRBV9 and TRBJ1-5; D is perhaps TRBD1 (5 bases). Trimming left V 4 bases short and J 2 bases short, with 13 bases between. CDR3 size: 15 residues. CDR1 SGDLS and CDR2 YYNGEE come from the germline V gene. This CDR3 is CASSTGGDRNQPQHF. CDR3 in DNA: TGTGCCAGCAGCACCGGAGGGGATCGCAATCAGCCCCAGCATTTT.

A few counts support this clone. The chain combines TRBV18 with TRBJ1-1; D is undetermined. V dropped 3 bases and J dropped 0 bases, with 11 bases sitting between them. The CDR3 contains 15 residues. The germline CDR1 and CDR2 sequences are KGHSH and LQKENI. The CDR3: CASSPYSTMNTEAFF. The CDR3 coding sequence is TGTGCCAGCTCACCCTACAGTACAATGAACACTGAAGCTTTCTTT.

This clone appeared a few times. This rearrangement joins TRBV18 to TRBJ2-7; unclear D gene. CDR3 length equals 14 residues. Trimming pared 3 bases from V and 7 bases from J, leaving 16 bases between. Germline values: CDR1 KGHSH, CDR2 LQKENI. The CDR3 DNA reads TGTGCCAGCTCACCTCAAAGCCCGGCAGGTGAGCAGTACTTC. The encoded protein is CASSPQSPAGEQYF.

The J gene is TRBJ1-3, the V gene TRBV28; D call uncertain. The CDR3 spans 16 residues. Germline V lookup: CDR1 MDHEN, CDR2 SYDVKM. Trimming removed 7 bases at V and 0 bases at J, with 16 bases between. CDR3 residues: CASTLAGTLSGNTIYF. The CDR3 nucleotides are TGTGCCAGCACCCTTGCGGGTACCCTCTCTGGAAACACCATATATTTT.

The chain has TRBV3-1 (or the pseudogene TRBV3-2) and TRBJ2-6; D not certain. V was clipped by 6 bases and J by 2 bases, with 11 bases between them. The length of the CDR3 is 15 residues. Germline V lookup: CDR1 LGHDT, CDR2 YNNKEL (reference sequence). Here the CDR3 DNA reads TGTGCCAGCAGGTCGAGGTTCCCTGGGGCCAACGTCCTGACTTTC. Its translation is CASRSRFPGANVLTF.

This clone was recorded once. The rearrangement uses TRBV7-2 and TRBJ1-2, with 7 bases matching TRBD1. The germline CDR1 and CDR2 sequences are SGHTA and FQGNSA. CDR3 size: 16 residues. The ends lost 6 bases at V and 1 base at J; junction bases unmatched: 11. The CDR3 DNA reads TGTGCCAGCAGGGAAAGACAGGGCCTGGGTAACTATGGCTACACCTTC. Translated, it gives CASRERQGLGNYGYTF.

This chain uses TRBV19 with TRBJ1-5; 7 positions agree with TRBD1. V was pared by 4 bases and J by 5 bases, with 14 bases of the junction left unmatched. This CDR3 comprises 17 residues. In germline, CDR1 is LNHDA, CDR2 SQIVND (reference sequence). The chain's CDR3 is CASSRMPPRQGDQPQHF. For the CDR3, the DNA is TGTGCCAGTAGTAGAATGCCGCCGAGGCAGGGGGATCAGCCCCAGCATTTT.

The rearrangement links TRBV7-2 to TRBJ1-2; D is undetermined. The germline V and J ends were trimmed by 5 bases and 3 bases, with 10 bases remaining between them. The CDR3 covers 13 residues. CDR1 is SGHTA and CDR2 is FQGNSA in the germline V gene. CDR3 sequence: CASSLNPDYGYTF. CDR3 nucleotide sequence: TGTGCCAGCAGCCTTAACCCTGACTATGGCTACACCTTC.

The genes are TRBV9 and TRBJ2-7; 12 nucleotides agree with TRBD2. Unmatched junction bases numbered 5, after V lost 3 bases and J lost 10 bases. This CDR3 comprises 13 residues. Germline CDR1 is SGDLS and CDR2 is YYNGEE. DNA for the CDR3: TGTGCCAGCAGCGCCGGGACTAGCGGGCGACAGTACTTC. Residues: CASSAGTSGRQYF.

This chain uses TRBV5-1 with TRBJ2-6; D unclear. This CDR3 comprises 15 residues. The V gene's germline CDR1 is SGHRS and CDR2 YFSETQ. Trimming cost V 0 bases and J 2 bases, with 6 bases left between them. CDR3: CASSLGVAGANVLTF. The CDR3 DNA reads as TGCGCCAGCAGCTTGGGGGTTGCTGGGGCCAACGTCCTGACTTTC.

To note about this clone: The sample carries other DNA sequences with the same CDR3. In DNA, the CDR3 is TGCAGTGCTCTAGGGAATGAGCAGTTCTTC. Translating gives CSALGNEQFF. This chain joins TRBV20-1 and TRBJ2-1; D is uncertain. The CDR3 length is 10 residues. The germline V gene encodes CDR1 DFQATT and CDR2 SNEGSKA (reference sequence). The V gene lost 5 bases and the J gene lost 7 bases, with 6 bases spanning the gap.

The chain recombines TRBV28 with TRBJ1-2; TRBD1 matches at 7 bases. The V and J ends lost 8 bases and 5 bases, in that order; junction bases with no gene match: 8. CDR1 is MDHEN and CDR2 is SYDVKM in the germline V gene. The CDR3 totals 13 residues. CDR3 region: CASGTATLYGYTF. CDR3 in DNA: TGTGCCAGCGGGACAGCAACCCTTTATGGCTACACCTTC.

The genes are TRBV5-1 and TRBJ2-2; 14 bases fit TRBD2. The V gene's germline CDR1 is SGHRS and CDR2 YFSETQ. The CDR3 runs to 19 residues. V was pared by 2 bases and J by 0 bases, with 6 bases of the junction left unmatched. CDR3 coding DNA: TGCGCCAGCAGCTTAGGGACTAGCGGGGGCCTGGCGAACACCGGGGAGCTGTTTTTT. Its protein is CASSLGTSGGLANTGELFF.

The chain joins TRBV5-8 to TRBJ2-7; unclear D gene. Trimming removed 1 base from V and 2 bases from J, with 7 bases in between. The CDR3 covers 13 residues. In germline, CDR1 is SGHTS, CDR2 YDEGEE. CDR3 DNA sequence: TGTGCCAGCAGCTTGTACAGCGCCTACGAGCAGTACTTC. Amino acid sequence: CASSLYSAYEQYF.

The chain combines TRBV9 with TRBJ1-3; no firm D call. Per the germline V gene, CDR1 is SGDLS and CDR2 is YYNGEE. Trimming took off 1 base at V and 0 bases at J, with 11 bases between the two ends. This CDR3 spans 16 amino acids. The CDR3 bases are TGTGCCAGCAGCGTATCCGGCAGCTCCTCTGGAAACACCATATATTTT. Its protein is CASSVSGSSSGNTIYF.

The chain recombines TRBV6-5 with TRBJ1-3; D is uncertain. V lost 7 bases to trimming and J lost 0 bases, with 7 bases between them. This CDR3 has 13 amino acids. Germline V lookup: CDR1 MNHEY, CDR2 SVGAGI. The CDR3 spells CASMASSGNTIYF. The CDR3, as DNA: TGTGCCAGCATGGCGTCCTCTGGAAACACCATATATTTT.

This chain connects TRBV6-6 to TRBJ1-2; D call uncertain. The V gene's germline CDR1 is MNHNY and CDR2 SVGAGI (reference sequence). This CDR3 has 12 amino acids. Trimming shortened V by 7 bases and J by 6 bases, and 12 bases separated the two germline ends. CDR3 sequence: CASNEGRNGYTF. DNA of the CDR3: TGTGCCAGCAACGAGGGAAGAAATGGCTACACCTTC.

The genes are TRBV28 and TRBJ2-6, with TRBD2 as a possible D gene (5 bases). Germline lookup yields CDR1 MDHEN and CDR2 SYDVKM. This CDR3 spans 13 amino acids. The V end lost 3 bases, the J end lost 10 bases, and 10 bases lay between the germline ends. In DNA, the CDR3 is TGTGCCAGCAGTTTGGGAGAAGTGAACGTCCTGACTTTC. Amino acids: CASSLGEVNVLTF.

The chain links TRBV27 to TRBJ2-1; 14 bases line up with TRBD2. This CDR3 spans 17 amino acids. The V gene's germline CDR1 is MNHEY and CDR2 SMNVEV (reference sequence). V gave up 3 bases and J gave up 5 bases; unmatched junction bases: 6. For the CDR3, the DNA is TGTGCCAGCAGTTTTTCGCGACTAGCGGGGGGGCACAATGAGCAGTTCTTC. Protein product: CASSFSRLAGGHNEQFF.

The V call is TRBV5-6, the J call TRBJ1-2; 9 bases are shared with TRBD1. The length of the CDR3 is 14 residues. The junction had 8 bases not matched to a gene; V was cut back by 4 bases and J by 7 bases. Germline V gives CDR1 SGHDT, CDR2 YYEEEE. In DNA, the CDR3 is TGTGCCAGCAGCCCAACAGGGGGCCCGTCTGGCTACACCTTC. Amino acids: CASSPTGGPSGYTF.

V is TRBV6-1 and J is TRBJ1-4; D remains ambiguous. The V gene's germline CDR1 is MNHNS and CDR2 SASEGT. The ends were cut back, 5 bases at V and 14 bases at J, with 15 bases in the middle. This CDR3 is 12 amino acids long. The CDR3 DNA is TGTGCCAGCAGTCCTGTATCTAGAGGGCTGTTTTTT. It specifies CASSPVSRGLFF.

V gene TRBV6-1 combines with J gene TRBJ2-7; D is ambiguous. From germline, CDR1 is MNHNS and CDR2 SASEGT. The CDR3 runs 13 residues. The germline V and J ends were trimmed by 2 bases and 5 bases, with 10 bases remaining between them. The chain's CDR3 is CASSESLEHEQYF. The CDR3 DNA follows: TGTGCCAGCAGTGAAAGTTTAGAACACGAGCAGTACTTC.

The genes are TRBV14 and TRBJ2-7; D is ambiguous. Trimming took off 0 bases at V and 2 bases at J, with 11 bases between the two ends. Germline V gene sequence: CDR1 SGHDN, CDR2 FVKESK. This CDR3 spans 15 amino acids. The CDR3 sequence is CASSQDLAGTYEQYF. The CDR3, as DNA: TGTGCCAGCAGCCAAGATTTGGCAGGAACCTACGAGCAGTACTTC.

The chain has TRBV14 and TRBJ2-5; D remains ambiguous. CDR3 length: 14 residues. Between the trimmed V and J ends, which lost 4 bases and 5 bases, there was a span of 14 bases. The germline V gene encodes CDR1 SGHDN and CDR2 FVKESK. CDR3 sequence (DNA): TGTGCCAGCAGCCTATCCGCCATGGGGGAGACCCAGTACTTC. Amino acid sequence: CASSLSAMGETQYF.

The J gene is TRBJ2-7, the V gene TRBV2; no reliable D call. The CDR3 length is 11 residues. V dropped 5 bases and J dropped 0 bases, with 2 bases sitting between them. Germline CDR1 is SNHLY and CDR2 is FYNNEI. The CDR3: CASSYSYEQYF. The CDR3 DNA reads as TGTGCCAGCAGTTACTCCTACGAGCAGTACTTC.

CDR3 protein: CASSIGRDRGHEQYF. The CDR3, as DNA: TGTGCCAGTAGTATAGGGCGGGACAGGGGCCACGAGCAGTACTTC. This chain connects TRBV19 to TRBJ2-7; 10 bases fit TRBD1. CDR3 length equals 15 residues. Trimming cost V 1 base and J 5 bases; bases outside gene matches: 5. Germline CDR1 and CDR2: LNHDA and SQIVND (reference sequence). The whole variable domain, remainder taken from reference TRBV19 and TRBJ2-7, is DGGITQSPKYLFRKEGQNVTLSCEQNLNHDAMYWYRQDPGQGLRLIYYSQIVNDFQKGDIAEGYSVSREKKESFPLTVTSAQKNPTAFYLCASSIGRDRGHEQYFGPGTRLTVT.

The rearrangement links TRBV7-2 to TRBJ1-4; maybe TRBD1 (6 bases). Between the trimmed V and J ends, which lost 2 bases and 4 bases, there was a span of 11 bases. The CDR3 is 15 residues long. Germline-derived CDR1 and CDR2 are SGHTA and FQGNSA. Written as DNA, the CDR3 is TGTGCCAGCAGCTTAAAATGGACAGTTAATGAAAAACTGTTTTTT. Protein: CASSLKWTVNEKLFF.